Included here is one T cell receptor (beta chain) sequence, with context. Its target is not known. V was shortened by 5 bases and J by 1 base, with 9 bases between the two germline ends. Germline V gene sequence: CDR1 SGHAT, CDR2 FQNNGV. The CDR3 is made up of 14 amino acids. TCRdb recomputed calls from the reads with MiXCR, one row per CDR3 protein. The repertoire holds approximately 300,000 distinct CDR3 sequences, with 25% to 30% as singletons. The data originate from a study of T cell repertoires in cytomegalovirus infection. The sequencing used cultured PBMCs, collected from culture after CMV antigen stimulation. The clonotype comes from a human donor in good health (CMV status not recorded). Some clones in this sample may be carry-over from other donors' samples. The V call is TRBV11-2, the J call TRBJ1-5; D unclear. CDR3 in amino acids: CASSRHGSNQPQHF. The CDR3 DNA is TGTGCCAGCAGCCGCCACGGGAGCAATCAGCCCCAGCATTTT.